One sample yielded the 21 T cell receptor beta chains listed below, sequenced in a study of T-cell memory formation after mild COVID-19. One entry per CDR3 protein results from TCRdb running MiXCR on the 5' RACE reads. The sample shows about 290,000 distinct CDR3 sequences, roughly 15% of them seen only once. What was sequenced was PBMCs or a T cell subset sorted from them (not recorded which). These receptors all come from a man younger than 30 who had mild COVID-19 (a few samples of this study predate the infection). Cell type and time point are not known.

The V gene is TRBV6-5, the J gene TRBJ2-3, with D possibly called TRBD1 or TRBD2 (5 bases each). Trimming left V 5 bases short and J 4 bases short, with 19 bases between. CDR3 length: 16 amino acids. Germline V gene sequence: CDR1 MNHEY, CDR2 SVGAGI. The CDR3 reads CASSPTEGSTADTQYF. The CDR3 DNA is TGTGCCAGCAGTCCCACCGAGGGGAGTACCGCAGATACGCAGTATTTT.

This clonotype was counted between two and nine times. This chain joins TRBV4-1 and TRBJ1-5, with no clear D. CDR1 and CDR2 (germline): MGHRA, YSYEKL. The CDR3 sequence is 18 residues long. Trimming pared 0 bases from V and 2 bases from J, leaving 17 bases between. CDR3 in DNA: TGCGCCAGCAGCCAAGATCTCGACGGGGATTACGGCAATCAGCCCCAGCATTTT. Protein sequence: CASSQDLDGDYGNQPQHF.

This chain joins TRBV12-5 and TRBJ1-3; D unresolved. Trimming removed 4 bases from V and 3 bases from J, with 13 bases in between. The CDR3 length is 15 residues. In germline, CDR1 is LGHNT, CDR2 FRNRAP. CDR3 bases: TGTGCTAGTGGTTCGGTAGGTGGCCATGGAAACACCATATATTTT. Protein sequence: CASGSVGGHGNTIYF.

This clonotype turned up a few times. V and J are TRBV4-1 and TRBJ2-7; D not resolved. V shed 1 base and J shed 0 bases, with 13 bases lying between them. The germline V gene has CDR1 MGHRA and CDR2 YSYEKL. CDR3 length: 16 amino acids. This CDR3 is CASSQGAFRSSYEQYF. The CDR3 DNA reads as TGCGCCAGCAGCCAAGGGGCTTTCAGGAGCTCCTACGAGCAGTACTTC.

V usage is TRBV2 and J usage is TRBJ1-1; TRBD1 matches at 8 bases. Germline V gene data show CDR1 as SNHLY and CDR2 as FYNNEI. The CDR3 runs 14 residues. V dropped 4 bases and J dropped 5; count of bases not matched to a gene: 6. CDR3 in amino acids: CASSGLQGGTEAFF. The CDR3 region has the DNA TGTGCCAGCAGTGGACTACAGGGGGGGACTGAAGCTTTCTTT. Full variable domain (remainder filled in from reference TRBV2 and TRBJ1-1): EPEVTQTPSHQVTQMGQEVILRCVPISNHLYFYWYRQILGQKVEFLVSFYNNEISEKSEIFDDQFSVERPDGSNFTLKIRSTKLEDSAMYFCASSGLQGGTEAFFGQGTRLTVV.

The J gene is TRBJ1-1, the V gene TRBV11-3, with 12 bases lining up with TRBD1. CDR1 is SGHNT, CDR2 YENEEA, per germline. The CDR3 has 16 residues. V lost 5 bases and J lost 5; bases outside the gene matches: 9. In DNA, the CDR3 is TGTGCCAGCAGCACCGGGACAGGGGGCTTGAGGACTGAAGCTTTCTTT. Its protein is CASSTGTGGLRTEAFF.

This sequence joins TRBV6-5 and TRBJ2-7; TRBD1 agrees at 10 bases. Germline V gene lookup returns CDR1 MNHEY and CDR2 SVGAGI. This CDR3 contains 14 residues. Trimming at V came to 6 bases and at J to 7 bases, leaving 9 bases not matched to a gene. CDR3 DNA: TGTGCCAGCAGCTCCCCGGGACAGGGGATTGAGCAGTACGTC. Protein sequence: CASSSPGQGIEQYV.

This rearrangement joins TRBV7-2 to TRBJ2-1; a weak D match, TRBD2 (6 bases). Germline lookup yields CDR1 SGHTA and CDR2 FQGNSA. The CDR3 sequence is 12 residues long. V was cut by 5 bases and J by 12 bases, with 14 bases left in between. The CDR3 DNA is TGTGCCAGCAGCAATGACTCCGGGGGGCAGTTCTTC. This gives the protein CASSNDSGGQFF.

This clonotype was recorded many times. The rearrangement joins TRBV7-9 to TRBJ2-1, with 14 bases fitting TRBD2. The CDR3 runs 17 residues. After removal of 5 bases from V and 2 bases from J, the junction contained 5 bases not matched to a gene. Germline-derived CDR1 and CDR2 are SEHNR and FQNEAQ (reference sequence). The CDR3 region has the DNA TGTGCCAGCAGCGGGGGACTAGCGGGGGCCACCTACAATGAGCAGTTCTTC. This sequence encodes CASSGGLAGATYNEQFF.

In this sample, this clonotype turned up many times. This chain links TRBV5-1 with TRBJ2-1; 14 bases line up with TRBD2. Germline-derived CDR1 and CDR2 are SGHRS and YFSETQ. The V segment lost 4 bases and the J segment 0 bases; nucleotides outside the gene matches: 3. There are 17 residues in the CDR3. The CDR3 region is CASSQGLAGDSYNEQFF. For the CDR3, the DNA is TGCGCCAGCAGCCAGGGACTAGCGGGGGACTCCTACAATGAGCAGTTCTTC.

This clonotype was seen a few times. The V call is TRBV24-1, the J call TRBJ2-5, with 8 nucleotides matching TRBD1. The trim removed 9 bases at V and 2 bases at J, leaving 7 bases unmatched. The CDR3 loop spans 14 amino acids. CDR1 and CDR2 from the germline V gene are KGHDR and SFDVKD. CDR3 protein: CATPGQDRQETQYF. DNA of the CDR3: TGTGCCACCCCGGGACAGGACCGACAAGAGACCCAGTACTTC.

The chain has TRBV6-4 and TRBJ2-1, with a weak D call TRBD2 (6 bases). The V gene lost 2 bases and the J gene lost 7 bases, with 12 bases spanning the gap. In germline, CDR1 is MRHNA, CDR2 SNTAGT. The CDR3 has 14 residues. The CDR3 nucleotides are TGTGCCAGCAGTGACCGGAGGGGCGGGAATGAGCAGTTCTTC. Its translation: CASSDRRGGNEQFF.

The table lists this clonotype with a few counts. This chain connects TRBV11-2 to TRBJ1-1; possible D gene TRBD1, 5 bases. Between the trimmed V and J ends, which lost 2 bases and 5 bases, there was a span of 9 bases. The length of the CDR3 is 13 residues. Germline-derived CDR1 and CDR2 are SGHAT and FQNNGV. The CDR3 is CASSLRGGTEAFF. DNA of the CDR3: TGTGCCAGCAGCTTAAGGGGAGGGACTGAAGCTTTCTTT.

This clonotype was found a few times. The CDR3: CASSQDRWFQETQYF. Written as DNA, the CDR3 is TGCGCCAGCAGCCAAGATCGATGGTTCCAAGAGACCCAGTACTTC. The chain links TRBV4-3 to TRBJ2-5; the D is unclear. The CDR3 length is 15 residues. Germline V gene sequence: CDR1 LGHNA, CDR2 YSLEER. Trimming removed 0 bases at V and 1 base at J, with 9 bases between.

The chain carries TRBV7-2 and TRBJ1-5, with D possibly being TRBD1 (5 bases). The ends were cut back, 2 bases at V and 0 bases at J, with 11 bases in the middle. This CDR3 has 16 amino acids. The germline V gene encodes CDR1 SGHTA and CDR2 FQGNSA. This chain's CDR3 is CASSLTGTISNQPQHF. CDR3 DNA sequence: TGTGCCAGCAGCTTAACCGGGACGATTAGCAATCAGCCCCAGCATTTT.

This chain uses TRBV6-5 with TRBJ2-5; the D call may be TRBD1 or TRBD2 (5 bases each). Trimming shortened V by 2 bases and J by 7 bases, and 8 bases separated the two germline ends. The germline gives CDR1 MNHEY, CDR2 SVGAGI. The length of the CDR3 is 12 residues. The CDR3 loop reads CASSYPGGTQYF. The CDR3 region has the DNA TGTGCCAGCAGTTACCCTGGGGGGACCCAGTACTTC.

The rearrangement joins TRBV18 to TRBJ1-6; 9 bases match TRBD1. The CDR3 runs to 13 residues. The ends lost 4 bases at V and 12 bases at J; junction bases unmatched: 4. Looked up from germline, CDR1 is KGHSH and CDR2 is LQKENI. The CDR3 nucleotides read TGTGCCAGCTCACGGGACAGGGATGGACCCCTCCACTTT. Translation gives CASSRDRDGPLHF. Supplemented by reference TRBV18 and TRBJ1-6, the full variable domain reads NAGVMQNPRHLVRRRGQEARLRCSPMKGHSHVYWYRQLPEEGLKFMVYLQKENIIDESGMPKERFSAEFPKEGPSILRIQQVVRGDSAAYFCASSRDRDGPLHFGNGTRLTVT.

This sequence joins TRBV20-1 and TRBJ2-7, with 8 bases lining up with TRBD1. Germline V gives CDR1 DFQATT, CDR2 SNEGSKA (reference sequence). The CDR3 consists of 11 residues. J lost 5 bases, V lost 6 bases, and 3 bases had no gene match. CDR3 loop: CSAQGDDEQYF. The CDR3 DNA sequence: TGCAGTGCACAGGGGGATGACGAGCAGTACTTC.

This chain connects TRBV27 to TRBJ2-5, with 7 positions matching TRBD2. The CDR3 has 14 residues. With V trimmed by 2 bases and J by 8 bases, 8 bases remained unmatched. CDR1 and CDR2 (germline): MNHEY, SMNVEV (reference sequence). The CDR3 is CASSLGGGAVTQYF. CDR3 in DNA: TGTGCCAGCAGTTTAGGCGGGGGAGCTGTAACCCAGTACTTC.

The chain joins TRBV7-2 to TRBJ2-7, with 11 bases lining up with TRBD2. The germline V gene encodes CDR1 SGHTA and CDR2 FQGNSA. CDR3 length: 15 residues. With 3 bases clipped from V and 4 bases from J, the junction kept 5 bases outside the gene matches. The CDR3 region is CASSFRSGGEYEQYF. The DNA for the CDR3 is TGTGCCAGCAGCTTTCGTAGCGGGGGGGAGTACGAGCAGTACTTC.

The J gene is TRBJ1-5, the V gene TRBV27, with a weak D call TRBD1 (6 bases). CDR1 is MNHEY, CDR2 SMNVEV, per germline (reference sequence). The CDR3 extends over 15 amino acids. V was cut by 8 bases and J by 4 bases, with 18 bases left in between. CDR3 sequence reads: CASRKEQGRNQPQHF. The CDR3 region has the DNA TGTGCCAGCCGGAAGGAACAGGGCAGGAATCAGCCCCAGCATTTT.